This T cell receptor beta chain was sequenced in a study of T cell responses to AZD1222 COVID-19 vaccine. In this sample, this clone turned up a few times. The data were produced by immunoSEQ multiplex PCR, yet TCRdb's version contains in-frame clones alone and is incomplete. The sample records 53,000 or so clones, approximately 85% being singletons. Germline CDR1 LNHDA, CDR2 SQIVND (reference sequence). The V end lost 5 bases, the J end lost 0 bases, and 18 bases lay between the germline ends. This CDR3 is 17 amino acids long. The sequencing here drew on peripheral blood, taken on day 0 of MenACWY control vaccination. The receptor was isolated from an adult in good health. The V call is TRBV19, the J call TRBJ2-3; D tentatively fits TRBD1 or TRBD2 (5 bases each). The CDR3: CASSRDRSFSSTDTQYF. The CDR3 bases are TGTGCCAGTAGTCGGGACCGCTCTTTCTCTAGCACAGATACGCAGTATTTT. The full variable domain, rest sourced from reference TRBV19 and TRBJ2-3, is DGGITQSPKYLFRKEGQNVTLSCEQNLNHDAMYWYRQDPGQGLRLIYYSQIVNDFQKGDIAEGYSVSREKKESFPLTVTSAQKNPTAFYLCASSRDRSFSSTDTQYFGPGTRLTVL.